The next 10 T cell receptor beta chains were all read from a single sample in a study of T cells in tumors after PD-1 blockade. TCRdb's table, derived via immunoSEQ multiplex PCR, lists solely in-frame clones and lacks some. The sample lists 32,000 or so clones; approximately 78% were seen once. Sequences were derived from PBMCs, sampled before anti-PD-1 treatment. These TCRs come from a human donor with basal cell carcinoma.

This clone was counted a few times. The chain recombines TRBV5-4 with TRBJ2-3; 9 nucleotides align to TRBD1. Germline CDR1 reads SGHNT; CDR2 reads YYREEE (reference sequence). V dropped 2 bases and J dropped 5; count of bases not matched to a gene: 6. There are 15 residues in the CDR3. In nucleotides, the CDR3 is TGTGCCAGCAGCTTTCTGGGACAGGGTGGAGATACGCAGTATTTT. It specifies CASSFLGQGGDTQYF.

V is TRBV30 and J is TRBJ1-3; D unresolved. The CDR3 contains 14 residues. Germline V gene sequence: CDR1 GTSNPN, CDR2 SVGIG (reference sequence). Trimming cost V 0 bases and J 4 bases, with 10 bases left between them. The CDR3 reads CAWSVSGVGNTIYF. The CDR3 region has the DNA TGTGCCTGGAGTGTCAGCGGCGTCGGAAACACCATATATTTT.

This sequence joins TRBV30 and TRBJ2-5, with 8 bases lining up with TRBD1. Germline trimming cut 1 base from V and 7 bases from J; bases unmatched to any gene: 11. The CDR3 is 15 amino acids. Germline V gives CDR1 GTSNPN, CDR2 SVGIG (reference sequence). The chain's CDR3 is CAWSAKGNRGVTQYF. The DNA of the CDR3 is TGTGCCTGGAGTGCCAAGGGGAACAGGGGGGTGACCCAGTACTTC. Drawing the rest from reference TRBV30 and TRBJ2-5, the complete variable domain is SQTIHQWPATLVQPVGSPLSLECTVEGTSNPNLYWYRQAAGRGLQLLFYSVGIGQISSEVPQNLSASRPQDRQFILSSKKLLLSDSGFYLCAWSAKGNRGVTQYFGPGTRLLVL.

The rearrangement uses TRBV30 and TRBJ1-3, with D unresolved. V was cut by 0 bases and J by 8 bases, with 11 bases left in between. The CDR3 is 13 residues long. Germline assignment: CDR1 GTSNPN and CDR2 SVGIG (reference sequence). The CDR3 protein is CAWSVGLSDTIYF. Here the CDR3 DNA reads TGTGCCTGGAGTGTTGGGCTTTCGGACACCATATATTTT.

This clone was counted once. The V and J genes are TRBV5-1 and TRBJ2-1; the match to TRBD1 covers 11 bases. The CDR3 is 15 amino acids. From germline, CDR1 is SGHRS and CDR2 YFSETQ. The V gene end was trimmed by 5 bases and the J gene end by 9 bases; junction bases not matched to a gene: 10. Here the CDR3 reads CASRPRTGGLSEQFF. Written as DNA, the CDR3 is TGCGCCAGCAGGCCCAGGACAGGGGGCCTGAGTGAGCAGTTCTTC.

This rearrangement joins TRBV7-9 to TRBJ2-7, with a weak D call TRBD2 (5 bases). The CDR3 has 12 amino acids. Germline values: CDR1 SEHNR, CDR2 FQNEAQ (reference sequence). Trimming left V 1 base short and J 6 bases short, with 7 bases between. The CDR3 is CASSLDRGEQYF. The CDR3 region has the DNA TGTGCCAGCAGCTTAGACCGGGGCGAGCAGTACTTC.

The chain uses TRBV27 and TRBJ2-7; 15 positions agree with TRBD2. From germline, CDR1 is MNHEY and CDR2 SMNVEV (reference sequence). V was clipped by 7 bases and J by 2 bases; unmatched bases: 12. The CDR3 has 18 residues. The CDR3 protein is CASIANPGLAGGAYEQYF. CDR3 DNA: TGTGCCAGCATTGCCAATCCGGGACTAGCGGGAGGCGCCTACGAGCAGTACTTC.

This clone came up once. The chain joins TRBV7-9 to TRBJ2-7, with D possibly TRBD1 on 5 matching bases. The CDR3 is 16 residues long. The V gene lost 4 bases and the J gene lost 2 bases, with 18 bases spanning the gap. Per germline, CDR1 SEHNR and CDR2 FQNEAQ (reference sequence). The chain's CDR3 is CASSSAGDSDTYEQYF. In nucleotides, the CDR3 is TGTGCCAGCAGCTCTGCCGGAGACAGCGACACCTACGAGCAGTACTTC.

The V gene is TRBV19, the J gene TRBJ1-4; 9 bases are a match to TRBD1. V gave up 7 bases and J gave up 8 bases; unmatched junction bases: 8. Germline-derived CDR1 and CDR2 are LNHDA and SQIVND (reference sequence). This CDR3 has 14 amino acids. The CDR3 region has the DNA TGTGCCAGTACCAGGGACAGGGATAACGAAAAACTGTTTTTT. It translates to CASTRDRDNEKLFF.

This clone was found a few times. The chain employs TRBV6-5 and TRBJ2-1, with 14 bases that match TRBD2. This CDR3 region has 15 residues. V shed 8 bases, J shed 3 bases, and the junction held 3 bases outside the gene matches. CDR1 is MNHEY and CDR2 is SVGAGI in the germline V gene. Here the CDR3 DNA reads TGTGCCAGCGTCGGGACTAGCGGGGGCTACAATGAGCAGTTCTTC. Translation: CASVGTSGGYNEQFF.